This T cell receptor (beta chain) is drawn from a study of blood T cell repertoires in COVID-19. Overall study context: Researchers got acute and convalescent COVID-19 samples from the United States, Italy and Spain. T cells, B-cell-depleted T cells, or PBMCs provided the cDNA or gDNA that served as material.

Authors' methods: Using reference gene primer amplification, nucleated cell counts were estimated. Clones were sequenced by immunoSEQ multiplex PCR, and TCRdb holds only the in-frame ones, with some missing. D and trimming were read from the DNA, whereas the V and J calls and clone size are those reported in that table. Seen here are some 50,000 clones, over 70% observed once, and the top ten hold around three fifths. The sample was peripheral blood. This clonotype originated in a man in his sixties or seventies with acute or convalescent COVID-19.

The CDR3, as DNA: TGTGCCAGCAGCTTAGGGTCGGGAGGGGGCTCAGATACGCAGTATTTT. This gives the protein CASSLGSGGGSDTQYF. The chain is built from TRBV7-7 and TRBJ2-3, with D tentatively TRBD2 (8 bases). This CDR3 is 16 amino acids long. V lost 1 base, J lost 4 bases, and 15 bases lay in between. Germline V gene sequence: CDR1 SSHAT, CDR2 FNYEAQ (reference sequence).